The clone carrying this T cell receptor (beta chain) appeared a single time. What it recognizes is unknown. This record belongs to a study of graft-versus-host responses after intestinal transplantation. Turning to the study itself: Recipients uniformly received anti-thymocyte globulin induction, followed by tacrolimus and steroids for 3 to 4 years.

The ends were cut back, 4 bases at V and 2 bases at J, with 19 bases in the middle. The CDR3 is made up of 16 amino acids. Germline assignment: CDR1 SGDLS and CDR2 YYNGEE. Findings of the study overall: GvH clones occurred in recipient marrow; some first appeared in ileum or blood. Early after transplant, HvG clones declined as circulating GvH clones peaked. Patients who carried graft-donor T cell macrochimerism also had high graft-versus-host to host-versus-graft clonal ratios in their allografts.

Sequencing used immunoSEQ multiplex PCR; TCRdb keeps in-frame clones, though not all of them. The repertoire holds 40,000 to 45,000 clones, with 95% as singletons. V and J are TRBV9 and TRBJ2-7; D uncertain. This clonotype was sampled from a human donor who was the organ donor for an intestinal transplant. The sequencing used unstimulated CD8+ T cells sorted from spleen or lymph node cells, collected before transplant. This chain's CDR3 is CASSPLPGRTPYEQYF. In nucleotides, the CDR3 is TGTGCCAGCAGCCCCCTGCCAGGACGTACCCCCTACGAGCAGTACTTC.